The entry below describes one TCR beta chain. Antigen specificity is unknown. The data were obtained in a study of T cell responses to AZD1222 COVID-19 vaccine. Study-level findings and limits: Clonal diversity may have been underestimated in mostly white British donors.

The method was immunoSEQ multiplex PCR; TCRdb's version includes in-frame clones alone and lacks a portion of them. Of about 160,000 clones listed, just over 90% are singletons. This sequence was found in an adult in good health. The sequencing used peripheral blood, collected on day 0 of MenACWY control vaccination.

The CDR3 region has the DNA TGTGCCAGCAGTTTGACCGTGAACACTGAAGCTTTCTTT. As protein: CASSLTVNTEAFF. The rearrangement joins TRBV28 to TRBJ1-1; D is undetermined. The CDR3 totals 13 residues. Germline CDR1 MDHEN, CDR2 SYDVKM. Trimming pared 3 bases from V and 0 bases from J, leaving 5 bases between. The whole variable domain, filled in from reference TRBV28 and TRBJ1-1, reads DVKVTQSSRYLVKRTGEKVFLECVQDMDHENMFWYRQDPGLGLRLIYFSYDVKMKEKGDIPEGYSVSREKKERFSLILESASTNQTSMYLCASSLTVNTEAFFGQGTRLTVV.